This TCR beta chain was recorded in a study of response to subunit inactivated influenza vaccine. MiXCR was run by TCRdb on the RT-PCR reads, yielding one entry per CDR3 protein. Among a few hundred thousand distinct CDR3 sequences listed, about a fifth were seen once. This CDR3 has 17 residues. CDR1 is LGHNA and CDR2 is YSLEER in the germline V gene. The J segment lost 3 bases and the V segment lost 0 bases, leaving 7 bases of the junction unmatched. The source is a man in his fifties or sixties who received an inactivated influenza vaccine. The sequences come from PBMCs from blood, collected approximately 22 months after vaccination. V usage is TRBV4-3 and J usage is TRBJ1-4; 7 bases match TRBD1. CDR3 nucleotides: TGCGCCAGCAGCCAAGATCCCCTAGGGACAGCTAATGAAAAACTGTTTTTT. It codes for CASSQDPLGTANEKLFF.